This T cell receptor beta chain stems from a study of a mutant IDH1 vaccine in newly diagnosed glioma. Study as a whole: Beforehand, treatment had been radiotherapy, temozolomide, or both; the majority received both.

Time point reported: week 23, last vaccination. A single vaccine dose contained 300 ug of mutant IDH1 20-mer peptide, and topical imiquimod was used with it. A note on this clone: As yet, its antigen is unknown.

Here immunoSEQ multiplex PCR was the method, and the copy in TCRdb shows in-frame clones only, minus some. The table records tens of thousands of clones, about three quarters of them present only once. Germline V gene sequence: CDR1 SGHRS, CDR2 YFSETQ. This CDR3 region has 15 residues. With V trimmed by 3 bases and J by 3 bases, 6 bases remained unmatched. The specimen was PBMCs, collected from a glioma patient whose treatment included an IDH1 peptide vaccine. V gene TRBV5-1 combines with J gene TRBJ1-2, with 9 bases aligning to TRBD1. The receptor's source is a man aged 50 to 59 with glioma. The CDR3, as DNA: TGCGCCAGCAGCTCGCCTGGGACAGGGCACTATGGCTACACCTTC. Translated, it gives CASSSPGTGHYGYTF.